Included here is one T cell receptor (beta chain) sequence, with context. The antigen is unknown. This record belongs to a study of blood T cells in healthy people across ages. General study findings and limits: Since the PBMCs were unsorted, naive and antigen-experienced cells could not be conclusively compared. It was held that the diversity estimates obtained from one million T cells were underestimates.

Through a sample-barcoded 5' primer and a J-beta primer mix, a second PCR was run for roughly 6 to 11 cycles. TCRdb processed the 5' RACE reads anew with MiXCR; each CDR3 protein has one entry. This table has 590,000 or so distinct CDR3 sequences, 25% to 30% appearing once. Trimming removed 6 bases at V and 2 bases at J, with 12 bases between. The germline V gene has CDR1 DFQATT and CDR2 SNEGSKA (reference sequence). The CDR3 is 13 amino acids. The chain recombines TRBV20-1 with TRBJ2-3, with unresolved D. Sample: blood. This TCR derives from an elderly woman in good health. The CDR3 loop is CSAQSATTDTQYF. The DNA of the CDR3 is TGCAGTGCCCAAAGTGCCACCACAGATACGCAGTATTTT.